Listed here is a single TCR beta chain. Germline V lookup: CDR1 LNHDA, CDR2 SQIVND (reference sequence). V gave up 4 bases and J gave up 7 bases, with 11 bases separating them. The CDR3 loop spans 13 amino acids. The data were taken from a study of blood T cell repertoires in COVID-19. As processed by the authors: Amplification of reference gene primers provided the estimated nucleated cell counts. Only in-frame clones appear in the TCRdb table, and some are missing; sequencing was by immunoSEQ multiplex PCR. V and J calls and clone size are those listed in that table; D and trimming were worked out from the DNA. The sample yields hundreds of thousands of clones, about 90% seen once.

The clonotype originates from a woman aged 18-29 years who had recovered from COVID-19. V is TRBV19 and J is TRBJ2-4; tentative D call: TRBD1 (5 bases). The sequencing sample was made of peripheral blood. This CDR3 reads CASSTQKGNIQYF. The CDR3 bases are TGTGCCAGTAGTACCCAGAAGGGGAACATTCAGTACTTC.